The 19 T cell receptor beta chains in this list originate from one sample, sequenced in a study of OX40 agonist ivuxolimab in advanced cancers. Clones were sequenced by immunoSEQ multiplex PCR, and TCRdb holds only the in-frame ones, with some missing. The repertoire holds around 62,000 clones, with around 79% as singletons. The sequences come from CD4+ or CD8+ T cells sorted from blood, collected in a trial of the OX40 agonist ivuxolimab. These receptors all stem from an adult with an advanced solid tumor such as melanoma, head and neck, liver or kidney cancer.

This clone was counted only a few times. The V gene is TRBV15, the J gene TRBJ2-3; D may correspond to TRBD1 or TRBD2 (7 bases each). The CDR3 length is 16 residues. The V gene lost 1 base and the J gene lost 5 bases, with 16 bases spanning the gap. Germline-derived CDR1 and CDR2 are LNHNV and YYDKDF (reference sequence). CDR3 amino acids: CATSRAQTGREDTQYF. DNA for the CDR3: TGTGCCACCAGCAGAGCCCAGACAGGGAGGGAAGATACGCAGTATTTT.

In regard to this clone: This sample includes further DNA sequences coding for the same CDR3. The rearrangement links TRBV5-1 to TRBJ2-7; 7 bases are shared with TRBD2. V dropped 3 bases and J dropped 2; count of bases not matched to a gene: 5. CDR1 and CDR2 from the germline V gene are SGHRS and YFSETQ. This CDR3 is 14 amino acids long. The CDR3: CASSSTSETYEQYF. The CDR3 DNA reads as TGCGCCAGCAGCTCCACTAGCGAGACCTACGAGCAGTACTTC. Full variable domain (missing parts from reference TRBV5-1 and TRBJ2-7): KAGVTQTPRYLIKTRGQQVTLSCSPISGHRSVSWYQQTPGQGLQFLFEYFSETQRNKGNFPGRFSGRQFSNSRSEMNVSTLELGDSALYLCASSSTSETYEQYFGPGTRLTVT.

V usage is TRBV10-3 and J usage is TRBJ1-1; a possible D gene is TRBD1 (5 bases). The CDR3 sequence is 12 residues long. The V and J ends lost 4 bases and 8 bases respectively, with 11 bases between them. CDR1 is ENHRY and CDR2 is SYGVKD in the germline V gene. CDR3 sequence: CAISAGTQEAFF. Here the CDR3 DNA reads TGTGCCATCAGTGCAGGGACGCAGGAAGCTTTCTTT.

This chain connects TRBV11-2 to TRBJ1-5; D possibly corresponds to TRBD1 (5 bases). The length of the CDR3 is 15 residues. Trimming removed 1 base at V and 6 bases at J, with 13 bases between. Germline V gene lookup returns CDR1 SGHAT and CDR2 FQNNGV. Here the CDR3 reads CASSLVVQGGQPQHF. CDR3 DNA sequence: TGTGCCAGCAGCTTAGTGGTCCAGGGTGGTCAGCCCCAGCATTTT.

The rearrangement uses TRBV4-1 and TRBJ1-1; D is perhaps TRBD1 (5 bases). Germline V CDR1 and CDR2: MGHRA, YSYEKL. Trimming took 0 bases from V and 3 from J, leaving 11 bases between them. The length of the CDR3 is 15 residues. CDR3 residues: CASSQDLQGYTEAFF. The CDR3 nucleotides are TGCGCCAGCAGCCAAGATTTGCAGGGTTACACTGAAGCTTTCTTT.

CDR3 nucleotides: TGTGCCAGCAGCCGCCATATGGGGGCGGGTAATTCACCCCTCCACTTT. Protein product: CASSRHMGAGNSPLHF. The chain couples TRBV5-8 to TRBJ1-6; D possibly corresponds to TRBD1 (6 bases). Germline lookup yields CDR1 SGHTS and CDR2 YDEGEE. V was cut by 4 bases and J by 6 bases, with 17 bases left in between. CDR3 length: 16 residues.

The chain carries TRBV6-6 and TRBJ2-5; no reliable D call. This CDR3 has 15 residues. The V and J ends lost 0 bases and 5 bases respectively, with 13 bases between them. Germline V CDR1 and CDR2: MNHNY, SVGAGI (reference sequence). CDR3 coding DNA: TGTGCCAGCAGTTACTCGGCAGTGAGTAGGGAGACCCAGTACTTC. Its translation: CASSYSAVSRETQYF.

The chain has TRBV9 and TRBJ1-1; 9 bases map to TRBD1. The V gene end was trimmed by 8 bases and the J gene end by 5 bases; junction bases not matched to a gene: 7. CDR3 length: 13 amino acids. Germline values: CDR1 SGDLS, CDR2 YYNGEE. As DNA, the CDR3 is TGTGCCAGTTCGGGACAGGGATTAACTGAAGCTTTCTTT. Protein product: CASSGQGLTEAFF.

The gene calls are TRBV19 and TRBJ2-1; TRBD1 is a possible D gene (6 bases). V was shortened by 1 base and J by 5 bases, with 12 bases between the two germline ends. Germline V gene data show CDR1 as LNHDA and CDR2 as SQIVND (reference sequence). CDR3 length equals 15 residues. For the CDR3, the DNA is TGTGCCAGTAGTATAGGGGGGCGCGTCCACAATGAGCAGTTCTTC. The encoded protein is CASSIGGRVHNEQFF. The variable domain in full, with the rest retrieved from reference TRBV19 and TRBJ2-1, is DGGITQSPKYLFRKEGQNVTLSCEQNLNHDAMYWYRQDPGQGLRLIYYSQIVNDFQKGDIAEGYSVSREKKESFPLTVTSAQKNPTAFYLCASSIGGRVHNEQFFGPGTRLTVL.

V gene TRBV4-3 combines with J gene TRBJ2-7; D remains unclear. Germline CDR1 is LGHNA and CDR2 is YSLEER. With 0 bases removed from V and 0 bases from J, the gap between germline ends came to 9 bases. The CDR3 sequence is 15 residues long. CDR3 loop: CASSQDAHSSYEQYF. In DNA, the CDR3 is TGCGCCAGCAGCCAAGATGCGCATAGCTCCTACGAGCAGTACTTC.

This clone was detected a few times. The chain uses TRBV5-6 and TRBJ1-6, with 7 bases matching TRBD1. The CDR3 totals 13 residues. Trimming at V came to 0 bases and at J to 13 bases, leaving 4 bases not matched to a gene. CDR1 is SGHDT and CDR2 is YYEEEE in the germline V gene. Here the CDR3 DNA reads TGTGCCAGCAGCTTGGACGAGGGGGCGCCCCTCCACTTT. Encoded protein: CASSLDEGAPLHF.

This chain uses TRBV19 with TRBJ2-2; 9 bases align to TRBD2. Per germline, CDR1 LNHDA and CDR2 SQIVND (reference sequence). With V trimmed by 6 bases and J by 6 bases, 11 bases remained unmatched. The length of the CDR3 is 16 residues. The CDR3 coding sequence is TGTGCCAGTAGAAACGGTAGGACTAGCGTCCCCGGGGAGCTGTTTTTT. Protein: CASRNGRTSVPGELFF.

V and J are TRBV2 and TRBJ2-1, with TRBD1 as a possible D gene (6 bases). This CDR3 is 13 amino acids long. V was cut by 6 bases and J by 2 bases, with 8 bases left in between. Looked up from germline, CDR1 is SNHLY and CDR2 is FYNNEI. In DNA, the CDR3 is TGTGCCAGCAGAGCAGGGGCCTACAATGAGCAGTTCTTC. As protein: CASRAGAYNEQFF.

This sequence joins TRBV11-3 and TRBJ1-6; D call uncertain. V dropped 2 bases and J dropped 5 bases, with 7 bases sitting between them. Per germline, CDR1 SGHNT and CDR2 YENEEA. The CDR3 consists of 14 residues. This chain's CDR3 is CASSLTGNNSPLHF. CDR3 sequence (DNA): TGTGCCAGCAGCTTAACGGGCAATAATTCACCCCTCCACTTT.

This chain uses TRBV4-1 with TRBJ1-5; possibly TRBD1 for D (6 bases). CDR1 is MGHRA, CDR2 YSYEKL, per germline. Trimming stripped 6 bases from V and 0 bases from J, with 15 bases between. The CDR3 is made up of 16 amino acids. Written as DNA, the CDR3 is TGCGCCAGCAGACTCAACAGGGTTTATAGCAATCAGCCCCAGCATTTT. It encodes CASRLNRVYSNQPQHF.

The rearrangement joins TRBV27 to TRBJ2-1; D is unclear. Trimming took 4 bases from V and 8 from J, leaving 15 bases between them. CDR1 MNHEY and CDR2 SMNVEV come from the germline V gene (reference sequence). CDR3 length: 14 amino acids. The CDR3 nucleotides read TGTGCCAGCAGTTCCTTAGACTGGGCTGATGAGCAGTTCTTC. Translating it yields CASSSLDWADEQFF.

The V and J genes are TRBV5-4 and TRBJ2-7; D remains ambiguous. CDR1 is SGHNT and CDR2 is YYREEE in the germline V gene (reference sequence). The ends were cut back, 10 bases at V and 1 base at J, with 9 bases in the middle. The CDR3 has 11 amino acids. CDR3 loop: CAVRGSYEQYF. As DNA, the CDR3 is TGTGCCGTACGTGGGTCCTACGAGCAGTACTTC. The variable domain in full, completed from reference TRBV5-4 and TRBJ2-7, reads ETGVTQSPTHLIKTRGQQVTLRCSSQSGHNTVSWYQQALGQGPQFIFQYYREEENGRGNFPPRFSGLQFPNYSSELNVNALELDDSALYLCAVRGSYEQYFGPGTRLTVT.

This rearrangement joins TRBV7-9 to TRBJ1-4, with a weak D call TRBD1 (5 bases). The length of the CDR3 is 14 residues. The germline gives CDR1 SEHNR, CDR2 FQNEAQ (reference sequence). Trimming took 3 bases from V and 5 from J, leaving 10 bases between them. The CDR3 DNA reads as TGTGCCAGCAGCTTTCAGGGAAGGAATGAAAAACTGTTTTTT. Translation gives CASSFQGRNEKLFF. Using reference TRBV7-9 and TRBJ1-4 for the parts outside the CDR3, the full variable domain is DTGVSQNPRHKITKRGQNVTFRCDPISEHNRLYWYRQTLGQGPEFLTYFQNEAQLEKSRLLSDRFSAERPKGSFSTLEIQRTEQGDSAMYLCASSFQGRNEKLFFGSGTQLSVL.

The CDR3 region has the DNA TGTGCCAGCATCCCCGGGTCCACCGGGGAGCTGTTTTTT. It yields the protein CASIPGSTGELFF. The genes are TRBV6-5 and TRBJ2-2; D is uncertain. This CDR3 is built from 13 residues. CDR1 is MNHEY, CDR2 SVGAGI, per germline. Between the trimmed V and J ends, which lost 7 bases and 4 bases, there was a span of 10 bases.